The clone carrying this T cell receptor beta chain was observed many times. Its specificity is unknown. TCRdb reprocessed the 5' RACE reads with MiXCR, giving one entry per CDR3 protein. The table includes over 120,000 distinct CDR3 sequences, 5% to 7.5% detected once. The CDR3 extends over 12 amino acids. The V end was cut by 7 bases, the J end by 2 bases, with 8 bases between. The germline gives CDR1 DFQATT, CDR2 SNEGSKA (reference sequence). This entry comes from a study of T cells after yellow fever vaccination. Background on the study: Any fraction with a low cell number was prepared using SMART-Seq v4 Ultra Low Input.

Study-wide results and limits: High-abundance clonotypes from the bulk population could contaminate FACS-sorted repertoires. The study re-detected most primary-vaccination clones after the booster (about 95% CD4, 85% to 90% CD8). Faster peaking, at day 5 versus 15, marked a secondary response that was weaker.

Here the sequenced sample was CD4+ T cells sorted from PBMCs, taken 10 days after the yellow fever booster vaccination. This receptor was identified in a man aged 30-40 years who received the YFV17D yellow fever vaccine. The chain couples TRBV20-1 to TRBJ2-2, with unresolved D. The CDR3 DNA is TGCAGTGTGCCGGTAAACACCGGGGAGCTGTTTTTT. It specifies CSVPVNTGELFF.